The clone carrying this T cell receptor beta chain appeared once. This specimen belongs to a study of cytomegalovirus exposure and HLA in healthy donors. Germline CDR1 reads SGHAT; CDR2 reads FQNNGV. The CDR3 is 16 residues long. With 1 base clipped from V and 7 bases from J, the junction kept 3 bases outside the gene matches. Both 60 Vbeta primers and 13 Jbeta primers went into the PCR. Profiled with immunoSEQ multiplex PCR; TCRdb holds only in-frame clones, not every one. Of some 150,000 clones in the sample, roughly 80% are singletons; the top ten hold around 10%. The J gene is TRBJ2-2, the V gene TRBV11-2; TRBD2 matches at 13 bases. This receptor was taken from a man aged 50-60 years in good health and CMV-seropositive. The sample comprised PBMCs. The CDR3 region is CASSLGGLAGVGELFF. The CDR3 DNA follows: TGTGCCAGCAGCTTAGGTGGACTAGCGGGAGTCGGGGAGCTGTTTTTT.